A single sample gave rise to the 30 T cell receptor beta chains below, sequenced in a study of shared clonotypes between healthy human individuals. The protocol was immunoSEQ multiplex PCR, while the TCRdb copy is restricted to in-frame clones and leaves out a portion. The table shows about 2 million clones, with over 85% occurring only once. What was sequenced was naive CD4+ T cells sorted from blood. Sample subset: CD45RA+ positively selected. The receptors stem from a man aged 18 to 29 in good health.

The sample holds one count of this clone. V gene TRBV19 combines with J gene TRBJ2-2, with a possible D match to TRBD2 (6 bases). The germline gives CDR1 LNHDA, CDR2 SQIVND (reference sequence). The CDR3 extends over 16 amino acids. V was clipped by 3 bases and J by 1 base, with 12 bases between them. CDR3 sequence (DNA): TGTGCCAGTAGTATTTGGAGGGTTGGGAACACCGGGGAGCTGTTTTTT. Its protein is CASSIWRVGNTGELFF.

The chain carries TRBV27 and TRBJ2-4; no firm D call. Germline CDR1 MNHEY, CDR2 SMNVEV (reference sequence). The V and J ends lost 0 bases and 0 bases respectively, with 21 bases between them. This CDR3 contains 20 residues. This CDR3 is CASSLSQAGYGDIAKNIQYF. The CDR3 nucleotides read TGTGCCAGCAGTTTATCGCAGGCAGGCTATGGGGATATAGCCAAAAACATTCAGTACTTC.

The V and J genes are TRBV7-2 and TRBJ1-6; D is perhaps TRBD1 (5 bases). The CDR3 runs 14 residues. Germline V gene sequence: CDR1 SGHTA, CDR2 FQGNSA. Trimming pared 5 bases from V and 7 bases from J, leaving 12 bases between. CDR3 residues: CASSARDGNSPLHF. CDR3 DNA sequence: TGTGCCAGCAGCGCAAGGGACGGGAATTCACCCCTCCACTTT. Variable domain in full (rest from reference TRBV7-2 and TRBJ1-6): GAGVSQSPSNKVTEKGKDVELRCDPISGHTALYWYRQSLGQGLEFLIYFQGNSAPDKSGLPSDRFSAERTGGSVSTLTIQRTQQEDSAVYLCASSARDGNSPLHFGNGTRLTVT.

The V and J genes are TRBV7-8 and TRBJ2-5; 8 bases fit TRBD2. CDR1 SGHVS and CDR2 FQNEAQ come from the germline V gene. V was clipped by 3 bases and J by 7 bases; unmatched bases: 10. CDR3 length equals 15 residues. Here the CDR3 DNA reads TGTGCCAGCAGCTTGGACAGCGGGAGACGGGGGACCCAGTACTTC. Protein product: CASSLDSGRRGTQYF.

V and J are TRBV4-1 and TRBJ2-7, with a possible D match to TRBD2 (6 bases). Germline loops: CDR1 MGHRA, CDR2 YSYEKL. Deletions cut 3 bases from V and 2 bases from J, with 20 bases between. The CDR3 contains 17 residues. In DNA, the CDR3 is TGCGCCAGCAGCCACCCACGCGGCGGGGCAATAGCCTACGAGCAGTACTTC. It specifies CASSHPRGGAIAYEQYF.

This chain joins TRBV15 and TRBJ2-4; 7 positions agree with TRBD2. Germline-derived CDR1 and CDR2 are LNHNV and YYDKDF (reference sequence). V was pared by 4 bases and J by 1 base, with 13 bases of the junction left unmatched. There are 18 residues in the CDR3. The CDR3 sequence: CATSTRMASGFAKNIQYF. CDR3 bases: TGTGCCACCAGCACAAGAATGGCTAGCGGATTTGCCAAAAACATTCAGTACTTC.

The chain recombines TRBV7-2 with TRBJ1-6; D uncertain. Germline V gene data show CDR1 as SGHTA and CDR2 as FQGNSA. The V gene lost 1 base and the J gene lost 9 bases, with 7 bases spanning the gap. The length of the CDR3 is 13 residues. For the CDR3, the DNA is TGTGCCAGCAGCTTAGACCGGGTTTCACCCCTCCACTTT. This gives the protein CASSLDRVSPLHF.

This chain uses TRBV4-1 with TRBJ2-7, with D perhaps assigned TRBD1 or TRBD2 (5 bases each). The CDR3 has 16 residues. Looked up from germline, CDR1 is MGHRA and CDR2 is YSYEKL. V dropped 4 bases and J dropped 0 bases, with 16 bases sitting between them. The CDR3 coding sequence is TGCGCCAGCAGCCCTGAAGGGTGGGGGAGCTCCTACGAGCAGTACTTC. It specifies CASSPEGWGSSYEQYF.

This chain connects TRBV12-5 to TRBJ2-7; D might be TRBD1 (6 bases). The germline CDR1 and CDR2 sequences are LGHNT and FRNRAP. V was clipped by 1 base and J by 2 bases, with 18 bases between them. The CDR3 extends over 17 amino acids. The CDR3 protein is CASGLGPEVAGAYEQYF. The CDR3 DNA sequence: TGTGCTAGTGGTTTGGGACCCGAAGTAGCAGGGGCCTACGAGCAGTACTTC.

CDR3 DNA sequence: TGTGCCAGTAGTTTCTCAGAGCGGGGCCTTTTGAACACTGAAGCTTTCTTT. Protein product: CASSFSERGLLNTEAFF. The chain carries TRBV19 and TRBJ1-1, with D possibly matching TRBD1 (5 bases). Germline V gene lookup returns CDR1 LNHDA and CDR2 SQIVND (reference sequence). The CDR3 consists of 17 residues. With 5 bases removed from V and 0 bases from J, the gap between germline ends came to 19 bases.

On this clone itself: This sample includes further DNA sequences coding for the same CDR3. The CDR3 here is CASSLGQVNYGYTF. The CDR3 DNA reads as TGTGCCAGCAGCTTGGGACAGGTGAACTATGGCTACACCTTC. The chain joins TRBV7-9 to TRBJ1-2, with 8 bases matching TRBD1. The trim removed 3 bases at V and 2 bases at J, leaving 2 bases unmatched. The germline V gene encodes CDR1 SEHNR and CDR2 FQNEAQ (reference sequence). The CDR3 consists of 14 residues. Using reference TRBV7-9 and TRBJ1-2 for the parts outside the CDR3, the full variable domain is DTGVSQNPRHKITKRGQNVTFRCDPISEHNRLYWYRQTLGQGPEFLTYFQNEAQLEKSRLLSDRFSAERPKGSFSTLEIQRTEQGDSAMYLCASSLGQVNYGYTFGSGTRLTVV.

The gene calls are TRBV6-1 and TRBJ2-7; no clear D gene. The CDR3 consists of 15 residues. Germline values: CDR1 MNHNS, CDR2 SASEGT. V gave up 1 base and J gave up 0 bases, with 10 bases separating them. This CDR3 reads CASSEVWLGSYEQYF. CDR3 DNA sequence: TGTGCCAGCAGTGAAGTATGGTTAGGCTCCTACGAGCAGTACTTC.

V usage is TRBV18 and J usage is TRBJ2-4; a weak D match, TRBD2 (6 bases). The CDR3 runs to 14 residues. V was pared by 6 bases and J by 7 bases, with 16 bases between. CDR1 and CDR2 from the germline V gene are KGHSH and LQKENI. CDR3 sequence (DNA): TGTGCCAGCTCGCTCACCCCAGGGAGGAACATTCAGTACTTC. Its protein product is CASSLTPGRNIQYF.

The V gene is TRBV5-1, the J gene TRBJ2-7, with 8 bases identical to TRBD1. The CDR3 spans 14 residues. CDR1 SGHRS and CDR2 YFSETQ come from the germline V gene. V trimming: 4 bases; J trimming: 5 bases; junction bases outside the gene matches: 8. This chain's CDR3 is CASSPQGVGNEQYF. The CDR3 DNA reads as TGCGCCAGCAGCCCACAGGGGGTTGGGAACGAGCAGTACTTC.

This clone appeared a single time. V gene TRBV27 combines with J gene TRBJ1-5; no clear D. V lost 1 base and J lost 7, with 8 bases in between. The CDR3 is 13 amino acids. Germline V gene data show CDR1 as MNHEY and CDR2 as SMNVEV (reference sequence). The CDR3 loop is CASSLLGPQPQHF. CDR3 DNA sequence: TGTGCCAGCAGTTTATTAGGTCCACAGCCCCAGCATTTT.

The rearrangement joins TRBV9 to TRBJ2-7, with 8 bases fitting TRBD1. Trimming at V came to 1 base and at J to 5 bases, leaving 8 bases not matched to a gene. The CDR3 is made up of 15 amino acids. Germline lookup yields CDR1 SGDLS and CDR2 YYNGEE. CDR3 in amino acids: CASSVSGDRLDEQYF. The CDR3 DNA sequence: TGTGCCAGCAGCGTATCCGGGGACAGGCTAGACGAGCAGTACTTC.

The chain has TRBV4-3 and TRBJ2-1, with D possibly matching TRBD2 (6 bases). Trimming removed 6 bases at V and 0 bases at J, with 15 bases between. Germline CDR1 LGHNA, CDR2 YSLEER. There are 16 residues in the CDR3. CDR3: CASSRAGGSSYNEQFF. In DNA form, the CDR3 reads TGCGCCAGCAGTCGTGCTGGGGGGAGCTCCTACAATGAGCAGTTCTTC.

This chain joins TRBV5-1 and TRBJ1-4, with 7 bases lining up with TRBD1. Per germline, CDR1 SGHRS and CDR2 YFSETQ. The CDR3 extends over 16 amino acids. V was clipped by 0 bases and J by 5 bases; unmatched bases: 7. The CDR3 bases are TGCGCCAGCAGCTTGGGTCTGGGACAGACGAATGAAAAACTGTTTTTT. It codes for CASSLGLGQTNEKLFF.

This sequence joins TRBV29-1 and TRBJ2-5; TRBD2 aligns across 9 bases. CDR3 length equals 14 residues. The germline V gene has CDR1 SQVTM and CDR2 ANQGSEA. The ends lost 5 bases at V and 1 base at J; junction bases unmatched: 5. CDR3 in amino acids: CSVRPTSGQETQYF. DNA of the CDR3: TGCAGCGTTCGGCCGACTAGCGGCCAAGAGACCCAGTACTTC.

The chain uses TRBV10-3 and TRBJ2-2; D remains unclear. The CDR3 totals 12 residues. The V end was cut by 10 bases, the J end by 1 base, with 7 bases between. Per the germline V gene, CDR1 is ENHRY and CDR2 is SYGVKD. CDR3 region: CASRGNTGELFF. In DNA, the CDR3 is TGTGCCAGCAGAGGGAACACCGGGGAGCTGTTTTTT.

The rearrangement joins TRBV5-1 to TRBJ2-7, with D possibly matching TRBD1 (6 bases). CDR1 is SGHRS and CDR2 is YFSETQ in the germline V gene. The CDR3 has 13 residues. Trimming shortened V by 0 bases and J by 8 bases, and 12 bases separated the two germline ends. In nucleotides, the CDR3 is TGCGCCAGCAGCTTGGGGGACACCGAAAAGCAGTACTTC. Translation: CASSLGDTEKQYF.

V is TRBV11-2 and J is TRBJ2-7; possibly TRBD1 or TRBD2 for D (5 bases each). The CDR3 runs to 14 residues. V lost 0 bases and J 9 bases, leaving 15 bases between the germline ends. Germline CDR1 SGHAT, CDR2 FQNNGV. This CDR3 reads CASSLDNGALGQYF. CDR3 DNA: TGTGCCAGCAGCTTAGATAACGGGGCCCTAGGGCAGTACTTC.

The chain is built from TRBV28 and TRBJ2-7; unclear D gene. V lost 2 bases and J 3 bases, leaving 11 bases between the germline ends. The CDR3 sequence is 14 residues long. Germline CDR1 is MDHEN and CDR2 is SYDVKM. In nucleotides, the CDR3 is TGTGCCAGCAGTTTACGTCTTTTTAGCTACGAGCAGTACTTC. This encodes CASSLRLFSYEQYF.

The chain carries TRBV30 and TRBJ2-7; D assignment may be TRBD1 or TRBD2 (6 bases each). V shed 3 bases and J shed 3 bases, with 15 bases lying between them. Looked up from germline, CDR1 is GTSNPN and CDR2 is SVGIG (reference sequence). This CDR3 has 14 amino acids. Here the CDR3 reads CAWRGAGRIYEQYF. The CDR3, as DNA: TGTGCCTGGAGGGGGGCAGGGAGGATCTACGAGCAGTACTTC.

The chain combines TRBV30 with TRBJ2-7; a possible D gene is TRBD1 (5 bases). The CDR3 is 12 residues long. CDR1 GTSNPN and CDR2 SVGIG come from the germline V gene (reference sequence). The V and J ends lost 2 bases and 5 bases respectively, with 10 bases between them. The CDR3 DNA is TGTGCCTGGAGTCCTCAGGGTCACGAGCAGTACTTC. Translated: CAWSPQGHEQYF.

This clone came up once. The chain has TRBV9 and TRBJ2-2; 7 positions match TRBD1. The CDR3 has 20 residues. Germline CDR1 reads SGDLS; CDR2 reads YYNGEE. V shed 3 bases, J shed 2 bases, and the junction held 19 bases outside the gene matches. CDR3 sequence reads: CASSGPGQRDAVPNTGELFF. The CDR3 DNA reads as TGTGCCAGCAGCGGGCCGGGACAGCGTGATGCGGTCCCAAACACCGGGGAGCTGTTTTTT.

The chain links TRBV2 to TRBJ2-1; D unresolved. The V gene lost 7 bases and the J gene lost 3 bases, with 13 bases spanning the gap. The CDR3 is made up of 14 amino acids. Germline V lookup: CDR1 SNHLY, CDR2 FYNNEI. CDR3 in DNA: TGTGCCAGCATACAACAAGGGCTCTACAATGAGCAGTTCTTC. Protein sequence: CASIQQGLYNEQFF.

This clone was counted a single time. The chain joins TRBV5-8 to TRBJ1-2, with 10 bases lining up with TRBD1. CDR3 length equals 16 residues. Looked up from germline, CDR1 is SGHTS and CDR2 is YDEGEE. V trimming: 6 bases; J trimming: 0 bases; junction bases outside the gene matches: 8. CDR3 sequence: CASILTGGETNYGYTF. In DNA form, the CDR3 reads TGTGCCAGCATCCTGACAGGGGGCGAAACTAACTATGGCTACACCTTC.

CDR3 DNA sequence: TGTGCCAGTACCAGCTACGGGGGCCTTACCGAAAAACTGTTTTTT. This sequence encodes CASTSYGGLTEKLFF. The chain has TRBV19 and TRBJ1-4; perhaps TRBD1 as D (6 bases). CDR1 is LNHDA and CDR2 is SQIVND in the germline V gene (reference sequence). Trimming stripped 7 bases from V and 8 bases from J, with 20 bases between. This CDR3 region has 15 residues.

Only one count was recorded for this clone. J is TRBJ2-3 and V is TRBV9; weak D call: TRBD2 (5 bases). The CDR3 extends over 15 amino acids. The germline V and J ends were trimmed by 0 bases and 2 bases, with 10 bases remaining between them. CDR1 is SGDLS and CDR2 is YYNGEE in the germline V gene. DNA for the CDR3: TGTGCCAGCAGCGTAGTCGGACTTCTCACAGATACGCAGTATTTT. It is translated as CASSVVGLLTDTQYF.